This T cell receptor (beta chain) was profiled in a study of blood T cell repertoires in COVID-19. Study-level background: Samples of COVID-19 (acute and convalescent) were obtained from the United States, Italy and Spain. Nucleic acid was either cDNA or gDNA, and it came from T cells, B-cell-depleted T cells, or PBMCs.

Source study methods: Using reference gene primer amplification, nucleated cell counts were estimated. Libraries were prepared by immunoSEQ multiplex PCR; TCRdb keeps only in-frame clonotypes and omits some of them. Clone size and V and J calls were adopted from that table, with D and trimming inferred from the DNA. The profile shows around 160,000 clones, about nine tenths of them singletons. With V trimmed by 1 base and J by 8 bases, 12 bases remained unmatched. The V gene's germline CDR1 is MGHRA and CDR2 YSYEKL. The CDR3 has 16 amino acids. The genes are TRBV4-1 and TRBJ1-2; 8 positions match TRBD1. The sample taken for sequencing was peripheral blood. The clonotype was recovered from a human donor in a cohort sampled during active COVID-19. The CDR3 here is CASSQVWTGSSGGYTF. In DNA form, the CDR3 reads TGCGCCAGCAGCCAAGTTTGGACAGGGTCTTCGGGGGGCTACACCTTC.